This T cell receptor beta chain originates from a study of human T cells and chemical hapten exposure (dated by TCRdb to the early 2020s). For the study in its entirety: For sensitization, 2% DPC in acetone was applied to a roughly 2 cm by roughly 2 cm area of upper inner arm skin. Patch testing was done on the upper back using Finn chambers containing 0.01% DPC, and results were scored after 6 days according to International Contact Dermatitis Research Group standards. This study followed changes in the peripheral blood TCR repertoire in vivo during primary and secondary sensitization of alopecia patients to the hapten diphenylcyclopropenone (DPC). For TCR sequencing, blood came from 25 to 35 alopecia patients at anywhere from one to four time points (pre-sensitization, 2, 6 and 24 weeks). Alopecia areata with under or over 50% scalp involvement, alopecia totalis and alopecia universalis were represented in the patient cohort, which was mostly female. Blood samples were taken from patients before sensitization (week 0) and at 2, 6 and about 24 weeks after DPC sensitization. Libraries were pooled for sequencing, and per-sample TCR yields varied mainly because of small differences in library volumes within the pool. Weekly therapeutic DPC doses were additionally applied to the scalp of patients throughout the approximately 24-week study period. Study-level results and caveats: DPC sensitization did not change how many TCRs were above 1 in 1000 frequency, and no evidence was found of alterations in global repertoire structure. Compared with pre-sensitization or healthy control sets, expanded TCRs formed significantly more large CDR3 similarity clusters, which is consistent with antigen-driven responses. Repeated subsampling changed both the strength of the expansion versus patch-test correlation and the threshold at which the correlation became significant. Alopecia, a presumed autoimmune disease, was present in all patients, so the immune response of the patients might differ from that of healthy individuals. A positive correlation was found between the number of PT1 expanded TCRs and patch test score, with significance reached at thresholds 8, 16 and 32 but not 4.

Preparation of the library involved RACE. Data came from a NextSeq 500. During library preparation, unique molecular identifiers were attached to individual cDNA molecules so that TCRs could be counted in a quantitative, reproducible way. For every blood RNA sample, sequencing covered both the TCR alpha and TCR beta chains. As for the authors' bioinformatics: A median of approximately 100,000 TCRs per sample was observed, with a range of about 20,000 to 750,000. The Decombinator software suite was used to annotate the V, J and CDR3 of the TCR reads. Every sample was subsampled to the same number of TCRs (28,000) for the PS versus PT1 abundance plots. TCRs were defined as expanded if absent before sensitization and observed at least eight times at the 2-week time point. TCRdb reworked the public reads: Q25 trimming with fastp, MiXCR clone assembly, productive beta chains retained. One record per CDR3 amino acid sequence lists the most common genes and DNA. TCRdb, not the authors, supplied the V and J calls. For this sample there are about 380,000 distinct CDR3 sequences; roughly 4.8% appear just once. The ten most abundant clones make up approximately 2.5% of the sample.

Via the germline V gene, CDR1 is KGHSH and CDR2 LQKENI. The CDR3 spans 13 residues, from the cysteine through the phenylalanine. Only CDR3 DNA remains: 39 bases, in frame from the first base. V ends up 3 bases short and J 7 bases short, with an unmatched junction base count of 3. This specimen's time point label, interpreted: patch test 1, 2 weeks after DPC sensitization. Reading the label with the study, this specimen's treatment or condition is: therapeutic diphenylcyclopropenone sensitization with weekly scalp DPC. At each patch-test visit, blood was drawn before the patch test was applied. Eligible patients were aged 18 to 70, diagnosed with alopecia, deemed suitable for DPC therapy, and excluded if pregnant. Total RNA was extracted from unfractionated whole blood collected in Tempus Blood RNA tubes. This clonotype occurred many times. It has no known antigen specificity. Qualities for individual bases were not recorded, and no much larger clone is one base off.

The sequence derives from a woman in her fifties or sixties with alopecia areata. Some clones in this sample may be carry-over from other donors' samples. The receptor chain draws on TRBV18 and TRBJ1-5, and 7 bases in between align with TRBD1. The source material was whole blood, sampled in connection with sensitization to the hapten diphenylcyclopropenone (DPC). The DNA sequence follows: TGTGCCAGCTCACCGACAGGGTCCCAGCCCCAGCATTTT. It codes for CASSPTGSQPQHF.